The 8 T cell receptor beta chains reported below all come from one sample, sequenced in a study of blood T cell repertoires in COVID-19. Profiling relied on immunoSEQ multiplex PCR, and the TCRdb table lists in-frame clones only, not all of them. The table records about 75,000 clones, roughly 91% of them present only once. Sequencing used peripheral blood. The receptor set was obtained from a human donor in a cohort sampled during active COVID-19.

This rearrangement joins TRBV27 to TRBJ1-2, with D unresolved. The ends were cut back, 6 bases at V and 8 bases at J, with 16 bases in the middle. The length of the CDR3 is 13 residues. CDR1 and CDR2 from the germline V gene are MNHEY and SMNVEV (reference sequence). CDR3 loop: CASREAPSAGYTF. DNA of the CDR3: TGTGCCAGCAGGGAAGCGCCCTCGGCCGGCTACACCTTC.

The rearrangement uses TRBV9 and TRBJ1-6; D remains ambiguous. CDR3 length: 14 amino acids. Trimming took 0 bases from V and 3 from J, leaving 4 bases between them. The germline V gene encodes CDR1 SGDLS and CDR2 YYNGEE. This CDR3 reads CASSVDHYNSPLHF. CDR3 coding DNA: TGTGCCAGCAGCGTAGATCACTATAATTCACCCCTCCACTTT.

The V call is TRBV24-1, the J call TRBJ2-2; 12 positions agree with TRBD1. Looked up from germline, CDR1 is KGHDR and CDR2 is SFDVKD. The J segment lost 4 bases and the V segment lost 4 bases, leaving 6 bases of the junction unmatched. The CDR3 is 17 residues long. In DNA form, the CDR3 reads TGTGCCACCAGTGACCCCGGGACAGGGGGCCTCACCGGGGAGCTGTTTTTT. It encodes CATSDPGTGGLTGELFF.

The chain joins TRBV5-4 to TRBJ1-1; tentatively, D is TRBD1 (5 bases). Germline assignment: CDR1 SGHNT and CDR2 YYREEE (reference sequence). CDR3 length: 12 residues. V was trimmed by 10 bases and J by 3 bases, leaving 13 bases between them. The CDR3 DNA sequence: TGTGCCGACGGGGGGGACCACACTGAAGCTTTCTTT. Protein product: CADGGDHTEAFF.

The V call is TRBV5-1, the J call TRBJ2-1, with D possibly matching TRBD2 (6 bases). V shed 2 bases and J shed 0 bases, with 9 bases lying between them. Germline assignment: CDR1 SGHRS and CDR2 YFSETQ. The CDR3 runs 15 residues. The CDR3 DNA sequence: TGCGCCAGCAGCTTTGACGGGAGCTCCTACAATGAGCAGTTCTTC. Translated: CASSFDGSSYNEQFF.

The rearrangement uses TRBV10-2 and TRBJ2-1; weak D call: TRBD1 (5 bases). Germline CDR1 is WSHSY and CDR2 is SAAADI. The CDR3 extends over 11 amino acids. The V and J ends lost 6 bases and 7 bases respectively, with 7 bases between them. The CDR3 sequence: CASRTDNEQFF. In DNA form, the CDR3 reads TGCGCCAGCAGGACAGATAATGAGCAGTTCTTC.

The V and J genes are TRBV10-3 and TRBJ2-5, with a weak D call TRBD2 (7 bases). The CDR3 contains 13 residues. The V and J ends lost 11 bases and 3 bases respectively, with 16 bases between them. Per germline, CDR1 ENHRY and CDR2 SYGVKD. CDR3 in DNA: TGTGCCGCAAGGGGGGGGAGTGAAGAGACCCAGTACTTC. Translation gives CAARGGSEETQYF.

The chain combines TRBV2 with TRBJ2-5; D gene unclear. Trimming left V 6 bases short and J 4 bases short, with 18 bases between. The length of the CDR3 is 15 residues. Per germline, CDR1 SNHLY and CDR2 FYNNEI. The CDR3 here is CASRAVEVVVETQYF. The CDR3 nucleotides are TGTGCCAGCAGGGCAGTTGAAGTGGTTGTAGAGACCCAGTACTTC.